Described below is a single TCR beta chain sequence and its context. Its antigen is still unknown. The CDR3 length is 13 residues. CDR1 is LGHDT, CDR2 YNNKEL, per germline (reference sequence). V was clipped by 6 bases and J by 1 base, with 9 bases between them. This specimen belongs to a study of molecular identifiers for immune sequencing clone quantification. Study information: With replicates, the RNA of 20,000 or 100,000 naive CD8 cells was split five ways and four were sequenced. General observations from the study: Clones that had above 20 RNA copies took up over 99% of effector molecules but under 1% in naive cells.

TCR libraries were built in bulk with a published protocol and specific TCR primers. TCRdb fed the PCR reads into MiXCR, producing one record per CDR3 protein. Here the sample spans over 100,000 distinct CDR3 sequences, around 37% being singletons. Naive CD8 T cells, phenotype CD8+CD4-CCR7+CD45RA+, were sorted. The sequencing input was naive CD8+ T cells from blood, with Jurkat cell RNA spiked in. As to subset: FACS-sorted CD8+CD4-CCR7+CD45RA+ naive T cells. This receptor was taken from a human donor in good health. Some libraries in this study had Jurkat cell RNA spiked in. The genes are TRBV3-1 and TRBJ2-5; D not certain. The CDR3 protein is CASSPVSQETQYF. CDR3 nucleotides: TGTGCCAGCAGTCCTGTAAGCCAAGAGACCCAGTACTTC.